Listed here are 30 T cell receptor beta chains from one sample, sequenced in a study of shared clonotypes between healthy human individuals. CD45RO-negative, CCR7-selected cells formed the naive CD8 fraction, which excluded terminally differentiated effector memory CD45RA+ cells. Profiled with immunoSEQ multiplex PCR; TCRdb holds only in-frame clones, not every one. The table shows a few hundred thousand clones, with about 95% occurring only once. The sequenced material came from naive CD8+ T cells sorted from blood. These TCRs come from a woman under 40 in good health.

This chain connects TRBV9 to TRBJ2-7; 7 bases are shared with TRBD2. The J segment lost 0 bases and the V segment lost 4 bases, leaving 13 bases of the junction unmatched. Germline CDR1 reads SGDLS; CDR2 reads YYNGEE. This CDR3 is built from 17 residues. CDR3 residues: CASSTGGFSGSSYEQYF. The CDR3 nucleotides are TGTGCCAGCAGCACGGGGGGTTTTAGCGGCAGCTCCTACGAGCAGTACTTC.

This clone has just one count. This chain links TRBV27 with TRBJ1-2, with 7 nucleotides matching TRBD1. The CDR3 spans 16 residues. The germline gives CDR1 MNHEY, CDR2 SMNVEV (reference sequence). V shed 5 bases, J shed 8 bases, and the junction held 17 bases outside the gene matches. CDR3 residues: CASSMFRGASSRGYTF. Here the CDR3 DNA reads TGTGCCAGCAGTATGTTCAGGGGGGCCAGTTCGAGGGGCTACACCTTC.

Remarks on this clone: The sample contains more than one DNA sequence encoding this CDR3. The chain joins TRBV27 to TRBJ1-2, with 7 bases fitting TRBD1. Germline V gene data show CDR1 as MNHEY and CDR2 as SMNVEV (reference sequence). Trimming removed 3 bases from V and 6 bases from J; junction bases left unmatched: 4. CDR3 size: 13 residues. CDR3 DNA sequence: TGTGCCAGCAGTTTTTTACAGGGGAATGGCTACACCTTC. Translation: CASSFLQGNGYTF.

This chain joins TRBV6-1 and TRBJ1-2; the D is unclear. CDR1 and CDR2 (germline): MNHNS, SASEGT. CDR3 length: 15 residues. Trimming left V 3 bases short and J 3 bases short, with 14 bases between. In nucleotides, the CDR3 is TGTGCCAGCAGTGATCTGGGTCACAGTCACTATGGCTACACCTTC. Amino acid sequence: CASSDLGHSHYGYTF.

The rearrangement links TRBV19 to TRBJ1-6, with a tentative D call TRBD1 (6 bases). This CDR3 has 14 residues. V lost 10 bases, J lost 1 base, and 11 bases lay in between. From germline, CDR1 is LNHDA and CDR2 SQIVND (reference sequence). The CDR3 is CATRQESYNSPLHF. CDR3 in DNA: TGTGCCACCCGACAGGAATCCTATAATTCACCCCTCCACTTT.

V usage is TRBV11-2 and J usage is TRBJ2-7; weak D call: TRBD1 (5 bases). Germline V gene sequence: CDR1 SGHAT, CDR2 FQNNGV. Trimming stripped 5 bases from V and 4 bases from J, with 12 bases between. The CDR3 sequence is 13 residues long. The CDR3, as DNA: TGTGCCAGCAGCAACGGACAAACTTACGAGCAGTACTTC. It encodes CASSNGQTYEQYF.

This chain uses TRBV28 with TRBJ1-2; D remains ambiguous. Trimming removed 6 bases from V and 7 bases from J, with 15 bases in between. Germline loops: CDR1 MDHEN, CDR2 SYDVKM. The CDR3 loop spans 13 amino acids. Here the CDR3 reads CASSDTQGSGYTF. CDR3 DNA sequence: TGTGCCAGCAGCGACACCCAAGGGAGTGGCTACACCTTC.

The gene calls are TRBV4-1 and TRBJ2-5; a weak D match, TRBD1 (5 bases). The DNA end lines up better with TRBJ2-7; the J call may be wrong. The V gene's germline CDR1 is MGHRA and CDR2 YSYEKL. The CDR3 spans 14 residues. CDR3 amino acids: CASSQTGAGYEQYF. In DNA, the CDR3 is TGCGCCAGCAGCCAAACTGGGGCAGGATACGAGCAGTACTTC.

The genes are TRBV6-5 and TRBJ2-7; possible D gene TRBD1, 5 bases. V lost 2 bases, J lost 1 base, and 9 bases lay in between. The germline V gene has CDR1 MNHEY and CDR2 SVGAGI. The CDR3 totals 14 residues. The CDR3 sequence: CASSYGAESYEQYF. The CDR3 nucleotides read TGTGCCAGCAGTTACGGGGCGGAATCCTACGAGCAGTACTTC.

This chain connects TRBV13 to TRBJ2-1; 7 positions match TRBD2. V was clipped by 4 bases and J by 9 bases; unmatched bases: 12. CDR3 length: 15 residues. Looked up from germline, CDR1 is PRHDT and CDR2 is FYEKMQ (reference sequence). The CDR3 protein is CASSSPLAGVVEQFF. The CDR3, as DNA: TGTGCCAGCAGCTCCCCCCTCGCGGGAGTTGTTGAGCAGTTCTTC.

The chain links TRBV19 to TRBJ2-1, with D maybe TRBD1 (6 bases). The CDR3 runs to 16 residues. Trimming removed 3 bases from V and 4 bases from J, with 16 bases in between. The germline V gene has CDR1 LNHDA and CDR2 SQIVND (reference sequence). CDR3 region: CASSIPWTESYNEQFF. The CDR3 coding sequence is TGTGCCAGTAGTATTCCTTGGACAGAATCTTACAATGAGCAGTTCTTC.

The rearrangement joins TRBV15 to TRBJ2-1, with 7 bases fitting TRBD2. The ends lost 5 bases at V and 6 bases at J; junction bases unmatched: 7. Germline V gives CDR1 LNHNV, CDR2 YYDKDF (reference sequence). CDR3 length: 14 amino acids. The CDR3 spells CATSPWTSGNEQFF. In nucleotides, the CDR3 is TGTGCCACCAGCCCTTGGACTAGTGGCAATGAGCAGTTCTTC.

The chain couples TRBV7-9 to TRBJ1-3; no clear D. CDR3 length equals 15 residues. V was trimmed by 5 bases and J by 1 base, leaving 12 bases between them. Germline V gives CDR1 SEHNR, CDR2 FQNEAQ (reference sequence). DNA of the CDR3: TGTGCCAGCAGCGGGCCCTGGGAATCTGGAAACACCATATATTTT. As protein: CASSGPWESGNTIYF.

The rearrangement links TRBV7-6 to TRBJ2-6; the match to TRBD1 covers 9 bases. The CDR3 is made up of 18 amino acids. V dropped 5 bases and J dropped 0; count of bases not matched to a gene: 8. From germline, CDR1 is SGHVS and CDR2 FNYEAQ. Here the CDR3 DNA reads TGTGCCAGCAGCGGATTGGGGACAGGGACCTCTGGGGCCAACGTCCTGACTTTC. As protein: CASSGLGTGTSGANVLTF. Filled out from reference TRBV7-6 and TRBJ2-6, the complete variable domain reads GAGVSQSPRYKVTKRGQDVALRCDPISGHVSLYWYRQALGQGPEFLTYFNYEAQQDKSGLPNDRFSAERPEGSISTLTIQRTEQRDSAMYRCASSGLGTGTSGANVLTFGAGSRLTVL.

This rearrangement joins TRBV7-8 to TRBJ2-7, with D possibly TRBD1 on 5 matching bases. The V gene's germline CDR1 is SGHVS and CDR2 FQNEAQ. Trimming pared 1 base from V and 3 bases from J, leaving 13 bases between. This CDR3 has 15 residues. CDR3 residues: CASSLGSREIYEQYF. The CDR3 nucleotides read TGTGCCAGCAGCTTAGGTAGCAGGGAAATCTACGAGCAGTACTTC.

The chain couples TRBV6-1 to TRBJ2-7; 8 bases line up with TRBD2. V was clipped by 1 base and J by 3 bases; unmatched bases: 8. Germline CDR1 is MNHNS and CDR2 is SASEGT. The CDR3 totals 16 residues. Here the CDR3 reads CASSEEGWREVYEQYF. The CDR3 bases are TGTGCCAGCAGTGAAGAGGGTTGGCGGGAGGTCTACGAGCAGTACTTC.

V usage is TRBV11-3 and J usage is TRBJ2-2; TRBD2 might be the D (5 bases). The CDR3 spans 14 residues. V was clipped by 3 bases and J by 6 bases, with 11 bases between them. Germline values: CDR1 SGHNT, CDR2 YENEEA. CDR3 sequence: CASSFGGRAGELFF. The CDR3 DNA is TGTGCCAGCAGCTTTGGCGGGCGGGCCGGGGAGCTGTTTTTT.

This chain uses TRBV5-1 with TRBJ2-2, with D perhaps TRBD2 (6 bases). V lost 4 bases and J lost 2, with 18 bases in between. CDR1 and CDR2 from the germline V gene are SGHRS and YFSETQ. CDR3 length: 17 residues. Written as DNA, the CDR3 is TGCGCCAGCAGCCCCAACCTGGGGGGAGAAAACACCGGGGAGCTGTTTTTT. Translated: CASSPNLGGENTGELFF.

V is TRBV10-3 and J is TRBJ1-1; D unresolved. Trimming left V 3 bases short and J 3 bases short, with 8 bases between. Germline values: CDR1 ENHRY, CDR2 SYGVKD. CDR3 length: 13 residues. The CDR3 bases are TGTGCCATCAGTGAAGAGTGGGACACTGAAGCTTTCTTT. Translation gives CAISEEWDTEAFF.

The CDR3 loop is CASSPLTGGRETQYF. Here the CDR3 DNA reads TGTGCCAGCAGTCCGCTGACAGGGGGTAGAGAGACCCAGTACTTC. J is TRBJ2-5 and V is TRBV28; 9 bases map to TRBD1. The germline V gene encodes CDR1 MDHEN and CDR2 SYDVKM. Losses at the gene ends were 5 bases for V and 4 bases for J; bases not matched to a gene: 8. The CDR3 loop spans 15 amino acids.

This rearrangement joins TRBV19 to TRBJ2-4, with D perhaps matching TRBD1 or TRBD2 (5 bases each). Germline CDR1 LNHDA, CDR2 SQIVND (reference sequence). The CDR3 has 12 residues. V dropped 9 bases and J dropped 1 base, with 7 bases sitting between them. CDR3 amino acids: CASRDAKNIQYF. The CDR3 coding sequence is TGTGCCAGCAGGGACGCCAAAAACATTCAGTACTTC.

The CDR3 here is CATSGGGLDSGNTIYF. In DNA, the CDR3 is TGTGCCACCAGCGGAGGAGGGTTGGACTCTGGAAACACCATATATTTT. The genes are TRBV15 and TRBJ1-3; D remains unclear. Trimming stripped 5 bases from V and 0 bases from J, with 14 bases between. Looked up from germline, CDR1 is LNHNV and CDR2 is YYDKDF (reference sequence). There are 16 residues in the CDR3.

The chain is built from TRBV18 and TRBJ2-7; D possibly corresponds to TRBD1 (6 bases). The CDR3 consists of 14 residues. Germline V CDR1 and CDR2: KGHSH, LQKENI. V was clipped by 3 bases and J by 3 bases, with 12 bases between them. The CDR3 DNA sequence: TGTGCCAGCTCACCCCGGGACACTTACTACGAGCAGTACTTC. Amino acids: CASSPRDTYYEQYF.

V is TRBV30 and J is TRBJ2-7; the D is unclear. Trimming took off 1 base at V and 3 bases at J, with 10 bases between the two ends. The CDR3 covers 13 residues. The germline gives CDR1 GTSNPN, CDR2 SVGIG (reference sequence). The CDR3 here is CAWSGPRSYEQYF. DNA of the CDR3: TGTGCCTGGAGTGGGCCTCGAAGCTACGAGCAGTACTTC.

The chain links TRBV13 to TRBJ2-7; tentatively, D is TRBD2 (5 bases). Per germline, CDR1 PRHDT and CDR2 FYEKMQ (reference sequence). Between the trimmed V and J ends, which lost 5 bases and 4 bases, there was a span of 18 bases. The CDR3 loop spans 15 amino acids. The chain's CDR3 is CASSPYRDPSYEQYF. The CDR3 DNA reads TGTGCCAGCAGCCCGTACCGGGATCCATCGTACGAGCAGTACTTC.

The V gene is TRBV28, the J gene TRBJ1-1; possible D gene TRBD1, 6 bases. Germline V CDR1 and CDR2: MDHEN, SYDVKM. V was cut by 3 bases and J by 3 bases, with 11 bases left in between. The length of the CDR3 is 14 residues. The CDR3 nucleotides read TGTGCCAGCAGTTTGGGACAAACGGACACTGAAGCTTTCTTT. The encoded protein is CASSLGQTDTEAFF. The full variable domain, its missing parts supplied by reference TRBV28 and TRBJ1-1, is DVKVTQSSRYLVKRTGEKVFLECVQDMDHENMFWYRQDPGLGLRLIYFSYDVKMKEKGDIPEGYSVSREKKERFSLILESASTNQTSMYLCASSLGQTDTEAFFGQGTRLTVV.

V and J are TRBV11-2 and TRBJ2-7; the match to TRBD2 covers 8 bases. CDR1 and CDR2 (germline): SGHAT, FQNNGV. The CDR3 has 16 amino acids. V lost 1 base and J lost 5; bases outside the gene matches: 10. CDR3 sequence (DNA): TGTGCCAGCAGCTTAGCTCCCGAGCGGGAGATCCACGAGCAGTACTTC. Its protein product is CASSLAPEREIHEQYF.

The chain uses TRBV5-6 and TRBJ2-7; tentative D call: TRBD2 (6 bases). V gave up 2 bases and J gave up 3 bases, with 9 bases separating them. The CDR3 has 13 amino acids. Germline V CDR1 and CDR2: SGHDT, YYEEEE. In DNA, the CDR3 is TGTGCCAGCAGCTTTTCGGAGGGCTACGAGCAGTACTTC. Translating it yields CASSFSEGYEQYF.

The V gene is TRBV9, the J gene TRBJ1-2, with D perhaps TRBD1 (6 bases). Trimming removed 6 bases at V and 3 bases at J, with 12 bases between. The CDR3 runs 13 residues. Germline loops: CDR1 SGDLS, CDR2 YYNGEE. This CDR3 is CASTGQNDYGYTF. The CDR3, as DNA: TGTGCCAGCACGGGACAAAACGACTATGGCTACACCTTC. Complete variable domain (other parts from reference TRBV9 and TRBJ1-2): DSGVTQTPKHLITATGQRVTLRCSPRSGDLSVYWYQQSLDQGLQFLIQYYNGEERAKGNILERFSAQQFPDLHSELNLSSLELGDSALYFCASTGQNDYGYTFGSGTRLTVV.

The chain uses TRBV27 and TRBJ2-3, with 7 bases identical to TRBD1. The J segment lost 3 bases and the V segment lost 0 bases, leaving 3 bases of the junction unmatched. This CDR3 is built from 15 residues. The germline CDR1 and CDR2 sequences are MNHEY and SMNVEV (reference sequence). CDR3: CASSLSTGRTDTQYF. The CDR3 DNA is TGTGCCAGCAGTTTATCGACAGGGCGGACAGATACGCAGTATTTT.